The source of this TCR beta chain is a study of cytomegalovirus exposure and HLA in healthy donors. The PCR was carried out with 60 Vbeta primers and 13 Jbeta primers. Generated by immunoSEQ multiplex PCR, the TCRdb table keeps only in-frame clones and is missing some. This sample has over 100,000 clones; around 80% occur once, and the top ten carry around 5%. Concerning this clone: The antigen is unknown.

Findings and limits, study-wide: Presence/absence analyses treated sequencing depth as roughly uniform across donors. Later on, an analysis found that several of the most significant clusters appeared to be linked to common viral pathogens, which included parvovirus B19. High specificity and sensitivity for cytomegalovirus status were reported for the classifier. Trimming of TCR beta V- and J-genes showed a link, identified in a later analysis, to a missense DCLRE1C variant.

Per germline, CDR1 MDHEN and CDR2 SYDVKM. The CDR3 runs to 14 residues. This receptor was identified in a man aged 25-45 years in good health and CMV-seropositive. The specimen sequenced was PBMCs. The rearrangement links TRBV28 to TRBJ2-5; a possible D gene is TRBD1 (6 bases). The J call is uncertain, as TRBJ2-7 better fits the DNA end. The CDR3 protein is CASHDRNNAYEQYF. The DNA of the CDR3 is TGTGCCAGCCACGACAGGAACAACGCCTACGAGCAGTACTTC.